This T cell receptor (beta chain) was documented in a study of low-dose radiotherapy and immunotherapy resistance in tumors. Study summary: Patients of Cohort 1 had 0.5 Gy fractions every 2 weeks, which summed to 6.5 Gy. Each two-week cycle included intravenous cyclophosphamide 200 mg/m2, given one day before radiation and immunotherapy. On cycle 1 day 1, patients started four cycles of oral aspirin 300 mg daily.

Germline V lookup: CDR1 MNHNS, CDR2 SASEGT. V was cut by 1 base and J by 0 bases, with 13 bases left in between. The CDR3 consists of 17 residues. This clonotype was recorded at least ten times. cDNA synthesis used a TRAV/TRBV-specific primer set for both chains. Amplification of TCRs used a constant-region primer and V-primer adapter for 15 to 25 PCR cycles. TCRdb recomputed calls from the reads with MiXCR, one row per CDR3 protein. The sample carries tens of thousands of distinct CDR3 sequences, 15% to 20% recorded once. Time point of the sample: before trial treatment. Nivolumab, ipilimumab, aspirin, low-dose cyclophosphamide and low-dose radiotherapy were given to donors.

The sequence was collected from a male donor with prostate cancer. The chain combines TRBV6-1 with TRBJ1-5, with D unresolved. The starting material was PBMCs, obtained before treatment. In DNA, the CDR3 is TGTGCCAGCAGTGAAGGGTCGGGCGGCTATAGCAATCAGCCCCAGCATTTT. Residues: CASSEGSGGYSNQPQHF.